These T cell receptor beta chains were read from a single sample in a study of response to subunit inactivated influenza vaccine. TCRdb reprocessed the RT-PCR reads with MiXCR, giving one entry per CDR3 protein. In the table there are about 580,000 distinct CDR3 sequences, about 15% of which are singletons. This material consisted of PBMCs from blood, taken 11 to 12 days after vaccination. The receptors derive from a man aged 50 to 59 who received an inactivated influenza vaccine. Both conserved end residues are part of each CDR3. A D gene is named only where the DNA matches it firmly. Rows give clone size only sometimes, using once, few, many, or a class for an expanded clone.

>many|TRBJ2-3|NA|TRBV6-5|13
CASSYGITDTQYF
TGTGCCAGCAGTTATGGGATCACAGATACGCAGTATTTT
>NA|TRBJ1-1|TRBD1|TRBV7-9|14
CASSQGTGGPEAFF
TGTGCCAGCAGCCAAGGGACAGGGGGCCCTGAAGCTTTCTTT
>NA|TRBJ1-1|TRBD1|TRBV4-3|14
CASSHPNRGTEAFF
TGCGCCAGCAGCCATCCCAACAGGGGGACTGAAGCTTTCTTT
>few|TRBJ2-7|NA|TRBV20-1|14
CSARAGPSEGEQYF
TGCAGTGCTAGAGCTGGACCCTCCGAAGGGGAGCAGTACTTC
>few|TRBJ1-5|TRBD1|TRBV15|15
CATSSLDRVSQPQHF
TGTGCCACCAGCAGCCTCGACAGGGTGTCCCAGCCCCAGCATTTT
>few|TRBJ2-3|NA|TRBV15|15
CATSRTKDGQLTQYF
TGTGCCACCAGCAGAACAAAGGACGGGCAGCTTACGCAGTATTTT
>few|TRBJ2-5|TRBD1|TRBV28|16
CASSPSRQGAGETQYF
TGTGCCAGCAGCCCATCACGACAGGGGGCTGGAGAGACCCAGTACTTC
>NA|TRBJ1-1|TRBD1|TRBV6-5|14
CASSFSRGPGEAFF
TGTGCCAGCAGTTTTAGCAGGGGGCCGGGTGAAGCTTTCTTT
>few|TRBJ2-7|NA|TRBV25-1|13
CASSWGRNYEQYF
TGTGCCAGCAGTTGGGGACGAAACTACGAGCAGTACTTC
>many|TRBJ2-3|NA|TRBV4-3|14
CASSQDVSGDTQYF
TGCGCCAGCAGCCAAGATGTCTCGGGGGATACGCAGTATTTT
>few|TRBJ1-2|NA|TRBV3-1|14
CASSPPGVGYGYTF
TGTGCCAGCAGCCCTCCAGGAGTGGGCTATGGCTACACCTTC
>many|TRBJ2-5|TRBD1|TRBV29-1|12
CSVDYRGETQYF
TGCAGCGTTGACTACAGGGGGGAGACCCAGTACTTC
>few|TRBJ2-1|NA|TRBV5-1|16
CASSPIAGTLYNEQFF
TGCGCCAGCAGCCCCATCGCAGGGACCCTCTACAATGAGCAGTTCTTC
>NA|TRBJ2-3|NA|TRBV6-2/TRBV6-3|16
CASSYVPGRSTDTQYF
TGTGCCAGCAGTTACGTCCCAGGTAGAAGCACAGATACGCAGTATTTT
>NA|TRBJ2-1|NA|TRBV9|15
CASSPTGYGYNEQFF
TGTGCCAGCAGCCCTACAGGGTATGGATACAATGAGCAGTTCTTC
>few|TRBJ2-6|TRBD1|TRBV7-8|19
CASSSTPGQRDSGANVLTF
TGTGCCAGCAGCTCAACACCGGGACAGAGAGACTCTGGGGCCAACGTCCTGACTTTC
>NA|TRBJ2-1|NA|TRBV9|14
CASSVSLSHNEQFF
TGTGCCAGCAGCGTAAGCTTGTCCCACAATGAGCAGTTCTTC
>few|TRBJ2-5|NA|TRBV7-2|15
CASSLAAGRWETQYF
TGTGCCAGCAGCTTAGCGGCAGGGAGGTGGGAGACCCAGTACTTC
>NA|TRBJ2-5|NA|TRBV29-1|10
CSGRTETQYF
TGCAGCGGAAGAACGGAGACCCAGTACTTC